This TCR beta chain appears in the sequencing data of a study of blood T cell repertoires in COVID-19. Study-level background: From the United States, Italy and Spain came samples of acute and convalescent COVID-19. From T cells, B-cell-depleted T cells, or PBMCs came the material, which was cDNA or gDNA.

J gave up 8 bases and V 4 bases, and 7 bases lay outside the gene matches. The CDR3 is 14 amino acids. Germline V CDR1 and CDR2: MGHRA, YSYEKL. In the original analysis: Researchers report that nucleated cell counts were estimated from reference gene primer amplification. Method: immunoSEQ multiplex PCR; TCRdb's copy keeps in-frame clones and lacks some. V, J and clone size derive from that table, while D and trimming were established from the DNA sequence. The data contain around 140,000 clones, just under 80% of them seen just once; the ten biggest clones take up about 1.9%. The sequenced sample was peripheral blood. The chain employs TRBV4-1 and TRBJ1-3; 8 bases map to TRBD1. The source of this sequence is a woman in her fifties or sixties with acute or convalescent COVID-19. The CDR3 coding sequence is TGCGCCAGCAGCCCGACAGGGGTCGGCTACACCATATATTTT. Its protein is CASSPTGVGYTIYF.